The present T cell receptor (beta chain) was sequenced within a study of a mutant IDH1 vaccine in newly diagnosed glioma. Study summary: Once 4-6 weeks had passed after radiotherapy alone, vaccination started, or it started with temozolomide cycles. The treated population exhibited a male proportion of about 62%, a female proportion of roughly 40%, and a mean age of about 40 years. Notes on the study in general: Whatever changes occurred in top peripheral T cell clonotypes seemed unrelated to pseudoprogression.

Generated by immunoSEQ multiplex PCR, the TCRdb table keeps only in-frame clones and is missing some. The sample lists 50,000 to 70,000 clones; roughly 68% were seen once. The length of the CDR3 is 14 residues. Germline V gene lookup returns CDR1 LNHDA and CDR2 SQIVND (reference sequence). V dropped 5 bases and J dropped 13 bases, with 18 bases sitting between them. This clone was seen just once. Its target is not known. Regarding time point: week 35, safety follow-up. A single vaccine dose contained 300 ug of mutant IDH1 20-mer peptide, and topical imiquimod was used with it. Each tumor in the donors was a new WHO grade 3 or 4 astrocytoma, IDH1-mutant and ATRX-lost.

The chain links TRBV19 to TRBJ1-6; D call uncertain. The source was PBMCs, collected from a glioma patient whose treatment included an IDH1 peptide vaccine. This receptor was taken from a man aged 45 to 65 with glioma. CDR3 nucleotides: TGTGCCAGTAGTTTCATAAATTTGGAGGTTCCCCTCCACTTT. It translates to CASSFINLEVPLHF.